The T cell receptor (beta chain) under discussion was sequenced for a study of T cells in Graves' hyperthyroidism and ophthalmopathy. TCR beta CDR3 region amplification was performed from RNA transcripts. HTBI primers were the set used in a first-round RT-PCR of the TCR CDR3. MiXCR, applied by TCRdb to the multiplex PCR reads, yields one record per CDR3 protein. The sample includes fewer than 400,000 distinct CDR3 sequences, 11% to 15% of them seen just once. CDR1 and CDR2 (germline): SQVTM, ANQGSEA. The CDR3 length is 14 residues. V lost 4 bases and J lost 5; bases outside the gene matches: 8. Only a few counts were recorded for this clonotype. Each ophthalmopathy patient scored at least 3 on the Clinical Activity Score and at least 4 on NOSPECS grade, with duration under 3 months.

The V call is TRBV29-1, the J call TRBJ2-7, with TRBD2 identical over 10 bases. The receptor's source is a man over 45 with Graves' ophthalmopathy. The material sequenced was blood. CDR3 DNA sequence: TGCAGCGTTGGATTAGCGGGAGGCCCCAACGAGCAGTACTTC. This sequence encodes CSVGLAGGPNEQYF.